The clone carrying this T cell receptor beta chain came up many times. The antigen is undetermined. Between the trimmed V and J ends, which lost 3 bases and 4 bases, there was a span of 14 bases. Germline lookup yields CDR1 SQVTM and CDR2 ANQGSEA. The CDR3 consists of 14 residues. These data originate in a study of early T cells in non-severe SARS-CoV-2 infection. In the study overall: Sequenced bulk RNA came from whole blood that was unsorted, and chains were unpaired.

Overall study results and limits: The matching step, a VDJdb search, favored anti-spike CD8 responses and missed private and CD4 specificities.

The TCR library protocol attached unique molecular identifiers to the individual cDNA molecules. TCRdb re-called the 5' RACE reads with MiXCR, one entry per CDR3 protein. The data hold approximately 76,000 distinct CDR3 sequences, with over 10% observed a single time. This rearrangement joins TRBV29-1 to TRBJ2-3; tentative D call: TRBD2 (6 bases). The source is an adult who was a healthcare worker with PCR-confirmed SARS-CoV-2 infection or an uninfected control (not recorded which). Material for sequencing was whole blood. For the CDR3, the DNA is TGCAGCGTTGAGTGGGGGAGGACCGCAGATACGCAGTATTTT. Its protein product is CSVEWGRTADTQYF.